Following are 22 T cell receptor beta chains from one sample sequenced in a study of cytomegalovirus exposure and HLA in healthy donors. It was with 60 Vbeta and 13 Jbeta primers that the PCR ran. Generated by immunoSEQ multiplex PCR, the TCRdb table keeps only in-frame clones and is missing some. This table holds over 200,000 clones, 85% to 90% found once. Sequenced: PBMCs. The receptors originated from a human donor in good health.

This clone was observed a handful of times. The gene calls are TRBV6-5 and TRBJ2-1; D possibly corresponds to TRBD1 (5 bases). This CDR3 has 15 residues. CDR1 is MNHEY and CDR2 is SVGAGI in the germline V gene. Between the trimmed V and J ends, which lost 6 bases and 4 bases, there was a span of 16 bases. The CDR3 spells CASSPITGDYNEQFF. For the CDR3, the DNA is TGTGCCAGCAGCCCGATAACAGGAGATTACAATGAGCAGTTCTTC.

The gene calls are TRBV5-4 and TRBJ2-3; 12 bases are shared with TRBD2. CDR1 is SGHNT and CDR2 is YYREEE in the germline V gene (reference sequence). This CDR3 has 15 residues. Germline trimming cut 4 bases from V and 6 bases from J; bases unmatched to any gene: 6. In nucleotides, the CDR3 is TGTGCCAGCAGCCTCGCTAGCGGGAGGGCCGATACGCAGTATTTT. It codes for CASSLASGRADTQYF.

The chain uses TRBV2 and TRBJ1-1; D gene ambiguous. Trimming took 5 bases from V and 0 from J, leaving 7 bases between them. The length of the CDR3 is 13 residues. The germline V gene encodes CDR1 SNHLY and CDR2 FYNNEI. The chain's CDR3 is CASSRDLNTEAFF. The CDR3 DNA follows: TGTGCCAGCAGTCGGGATCTGAACACTGAAGCTTTCTTT.

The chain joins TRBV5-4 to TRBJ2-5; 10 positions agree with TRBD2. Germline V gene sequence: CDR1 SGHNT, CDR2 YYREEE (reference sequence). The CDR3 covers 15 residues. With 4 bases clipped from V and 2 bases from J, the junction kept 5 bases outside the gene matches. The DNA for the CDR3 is TGTGCCAGCAGCCTAAGGACTAGCGGACAAGAGACCCAGTACTTC. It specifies CASSLRTSGQETQYF.

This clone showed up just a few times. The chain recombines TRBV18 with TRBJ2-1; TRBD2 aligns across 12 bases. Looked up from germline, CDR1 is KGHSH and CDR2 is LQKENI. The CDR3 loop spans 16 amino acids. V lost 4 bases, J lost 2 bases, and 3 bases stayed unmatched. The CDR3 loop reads CASSQTSGSTYNEQFF. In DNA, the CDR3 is TGTGCCAGCTCACAGACTAGCGGGAGCACCTACAATGAGCAGTTCTTC. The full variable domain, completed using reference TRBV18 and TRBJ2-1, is NAGVMQNPRHLVRRRGQEARLRCSPMKGHSHVYWYRQLPEEGLKFMVYLQKENIIDESGMPKERFSAEFPKEGPSILRIQQVVRGDSAAYFCASSQTSGSTYNEQFFGPGTRLTVL.

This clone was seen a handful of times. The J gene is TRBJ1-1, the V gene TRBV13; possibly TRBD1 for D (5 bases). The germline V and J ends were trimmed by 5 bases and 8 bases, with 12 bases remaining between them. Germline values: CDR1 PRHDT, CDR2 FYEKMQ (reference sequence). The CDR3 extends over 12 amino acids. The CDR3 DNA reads TGTGCCAGCAGCCCCCGGGGGGGGGAAGCTTTCTTT. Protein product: CASSPRGGEAFF.

The CDR3 region is CASSYGRAVETQYF. Written as DNA, the CDR3 is TGTGCCAGCAGTTACGGGAGAGCGGTAGAGACCCAGTACTTC. V usage is TRBV6-5 and J usage is TRBJ2-5, with D maybe TRBD2 (5 bases). Trimming removed 2 bases at V and 4 bases at J, with 11 bases between. The V gene's germline CDR1 is MNHEY and CDR2 SVGAGI. This CDR3 spans 14 amino acids.

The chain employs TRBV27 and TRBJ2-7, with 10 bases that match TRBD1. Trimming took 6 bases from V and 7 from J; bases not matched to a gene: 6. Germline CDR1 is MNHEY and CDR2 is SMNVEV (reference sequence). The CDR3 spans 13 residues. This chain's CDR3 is CASRKPDRGEQYF. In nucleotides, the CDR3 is TGTGCCAGCAGGAAACCGGACAGGGGGGAGCAGTACTTC.

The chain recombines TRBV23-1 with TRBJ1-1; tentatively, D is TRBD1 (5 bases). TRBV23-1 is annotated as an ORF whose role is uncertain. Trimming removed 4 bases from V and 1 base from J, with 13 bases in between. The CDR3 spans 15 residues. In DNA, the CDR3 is TGCGCCAGCAGTCCGGAGGGACGGAGGAACACTGAAGCTTTCTTT. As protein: CASSPEGRRNTEAFF.

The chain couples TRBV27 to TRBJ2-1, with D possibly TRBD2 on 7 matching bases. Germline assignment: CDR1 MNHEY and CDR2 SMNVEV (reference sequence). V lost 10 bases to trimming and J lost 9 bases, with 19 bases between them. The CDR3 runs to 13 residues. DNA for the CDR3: TGTGCCACCCCTAGCGGAGGGGGGGTTGAGCAGTTCTTC. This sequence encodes CATPSGGGVEQFF.

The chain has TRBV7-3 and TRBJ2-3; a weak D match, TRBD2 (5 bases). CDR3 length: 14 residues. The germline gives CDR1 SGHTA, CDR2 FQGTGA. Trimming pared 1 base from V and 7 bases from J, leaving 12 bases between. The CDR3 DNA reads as TGTGCCAGCAGCTTAATTTCTAGCACGAATACGCAGTATTTT. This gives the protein CASSLISSTNTQYF.

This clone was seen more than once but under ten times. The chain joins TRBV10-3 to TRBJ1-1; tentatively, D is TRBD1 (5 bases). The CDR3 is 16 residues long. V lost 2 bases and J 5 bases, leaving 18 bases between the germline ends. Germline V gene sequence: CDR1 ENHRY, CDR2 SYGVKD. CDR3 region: CAISENVWGSGTEAFF. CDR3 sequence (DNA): TGTGCCATCAGTGAGAACGTATGGGGCTCTGGTACTGAAGCTTTCTTT.

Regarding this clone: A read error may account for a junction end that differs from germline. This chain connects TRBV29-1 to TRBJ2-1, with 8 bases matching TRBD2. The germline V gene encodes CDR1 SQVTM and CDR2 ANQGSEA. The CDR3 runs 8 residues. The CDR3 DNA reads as TGCAGCACCCCCGGGGGGGTCTTC. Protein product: CSTPGGVF.

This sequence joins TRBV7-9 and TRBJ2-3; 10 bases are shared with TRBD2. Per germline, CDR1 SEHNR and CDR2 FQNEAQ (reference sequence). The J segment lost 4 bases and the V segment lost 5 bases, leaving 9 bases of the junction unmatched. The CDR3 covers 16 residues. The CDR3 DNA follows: TGTGCCAGCAGCCTTCTAGCGGGAGATTCCCCAGATACGCAGTATTTT. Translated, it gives CASSLLAGDSPDTQYF.

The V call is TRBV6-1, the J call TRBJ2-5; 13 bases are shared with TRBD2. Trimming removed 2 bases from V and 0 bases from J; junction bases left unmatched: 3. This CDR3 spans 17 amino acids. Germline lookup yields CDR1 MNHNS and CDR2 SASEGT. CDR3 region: CASSEWGLAGNQETQYF. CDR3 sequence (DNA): TGTGCCAGCAGTGAATGGGGACTAGCGGGAAACCAAGAGACCCAGTACTTC.

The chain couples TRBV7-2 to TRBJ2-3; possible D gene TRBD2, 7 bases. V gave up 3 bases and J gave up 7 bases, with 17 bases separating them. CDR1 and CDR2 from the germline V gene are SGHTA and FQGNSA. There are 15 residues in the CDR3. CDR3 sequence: CASSFRGAHGNTQYF. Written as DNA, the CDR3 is TGTGCCAGCAGCTTCCGGGGGGCTCACGGTAATACGCAGTATTTT.

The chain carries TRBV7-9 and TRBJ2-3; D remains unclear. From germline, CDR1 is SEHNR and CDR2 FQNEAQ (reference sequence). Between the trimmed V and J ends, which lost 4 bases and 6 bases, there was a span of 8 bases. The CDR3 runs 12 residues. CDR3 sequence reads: CASSYLLDTQYF. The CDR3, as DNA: TGTGCCAGCAGCTACTTGTTGGATACGCAGTATTTT.

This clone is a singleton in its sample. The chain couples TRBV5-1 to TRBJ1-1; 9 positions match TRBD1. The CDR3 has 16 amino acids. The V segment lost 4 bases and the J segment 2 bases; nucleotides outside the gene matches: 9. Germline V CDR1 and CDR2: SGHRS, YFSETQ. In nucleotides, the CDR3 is TGCGCCAGCAGCGCGGGACAGGGAAGAGGTAACACTGAAGCTTTCTTT. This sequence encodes CASSAGQGRGNTEAFF.

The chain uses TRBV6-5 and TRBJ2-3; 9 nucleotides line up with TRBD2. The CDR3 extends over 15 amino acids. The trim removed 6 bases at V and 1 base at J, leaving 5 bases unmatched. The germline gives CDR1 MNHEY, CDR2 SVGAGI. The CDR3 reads CASRDRTSGTDTQYF. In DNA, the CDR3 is TGTGCCAGCAGAGACCGGACTAGCGGCACAGATACGCAGTATTTT.

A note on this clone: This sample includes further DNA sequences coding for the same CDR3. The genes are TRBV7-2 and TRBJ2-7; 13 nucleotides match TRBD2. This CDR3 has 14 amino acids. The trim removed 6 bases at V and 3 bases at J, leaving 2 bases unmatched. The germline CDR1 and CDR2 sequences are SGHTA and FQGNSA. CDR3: CASRRTSGSYEQYF. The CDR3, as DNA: TGTGCCAGCAGAAGGACTAGCGGGAGCTACGAGCAGTACTTC.

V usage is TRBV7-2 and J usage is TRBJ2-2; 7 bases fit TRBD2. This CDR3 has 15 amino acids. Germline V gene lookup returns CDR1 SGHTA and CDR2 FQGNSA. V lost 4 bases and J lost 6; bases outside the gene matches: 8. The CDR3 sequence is CASSSQTSRSGELFF. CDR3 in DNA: TGTGCCAGCAGCTCACAGACTAGCAGGTCCGGGGAGCTGTTTTTT.

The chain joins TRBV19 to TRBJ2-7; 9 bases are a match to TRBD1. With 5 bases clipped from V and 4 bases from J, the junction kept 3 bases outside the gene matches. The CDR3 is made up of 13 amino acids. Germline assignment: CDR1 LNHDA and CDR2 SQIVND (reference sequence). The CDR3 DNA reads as TGTGCCAGTAGTGCAGGACAGGGGTACGAGCAGTACTTC. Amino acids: CASSAGQGYEQYF.